The 2 T cell receptor beta chains given below trace back to one sample, sequenced in a study of blood T cell repertoires in COVID-19. TCRdb's copy holds only in-frame clones and misses some; the assay was immunoSEQ multiplex PCR. The sample consists of some 200,000 clones, 80% of them appearing once. The sequenced sample was PBMCs or T cells enriched from blood (not recorded which). All receptors come from a woman aged 40 to 50 with acute COVID-19.

The J gene is TRBJ2-7, the V gene TRBV2; perhaps TRBD1 as D (6 bases). Germline-derived CDR1 and CDR2 are SNHLY and FYNNEI. The CDR3 length is 16 residues. Trimming removed 1 base from V and 0 bases from J, with 13 bases in between. CDR3 in DNA: TGTGCCAGCAGTGAAGTTGGGACACGAGGCTCCTACGAGCAGTACTTC. Its translation: CASSEVGTRGSYEQYF.

V gene TRBV2 combines with J gene TRBJ1-6, with TRBD1 matching over 8 bases. V lost 5 bases to trimming and J lost 7 bases; unmatched junction nucleotides: 7. The CDR3 extends over 15 amino acids. Germline assignment: CDR1 SNHLY and CDR2 FYNNEI. CDR3 nucleotides: TGTGCCAGCAGTCGGGCGGGACAGGTCAATTCACCCCTCCACTTT. It encodes CASSRAGQVNSPLHF.